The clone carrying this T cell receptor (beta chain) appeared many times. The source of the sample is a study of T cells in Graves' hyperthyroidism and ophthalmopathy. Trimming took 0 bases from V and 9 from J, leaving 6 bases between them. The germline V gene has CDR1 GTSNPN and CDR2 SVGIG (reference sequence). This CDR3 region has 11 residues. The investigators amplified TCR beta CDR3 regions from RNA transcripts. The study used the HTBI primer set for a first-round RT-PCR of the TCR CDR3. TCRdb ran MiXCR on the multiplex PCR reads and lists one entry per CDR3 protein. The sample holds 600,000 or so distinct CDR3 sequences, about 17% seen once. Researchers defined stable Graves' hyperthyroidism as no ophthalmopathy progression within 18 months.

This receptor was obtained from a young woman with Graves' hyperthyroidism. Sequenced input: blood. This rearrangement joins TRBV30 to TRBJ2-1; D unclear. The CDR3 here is CAWSVAIEQFF. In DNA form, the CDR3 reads TGTGCCTGGAGTGTGGCGATTGAGCAGTTCTTC.